This TCR beta chain was recorded in a study of T cell changes during pregnancy in multiple sclerosis. The CDR3 runs 15 residues. The V gene end was trimmed by 6 bases and the J gene end by 4 bases; junction bases not matched to a gene: 3. Looked up from germline, CDR1 is LNHDA and CDR2 is SQIVND (reference sequence). TCRdb's copy holds only in-frame clones and misses some; the assay was immunoSEQ multiplex PCR. The data contain 57,000 or so clones, around 90% of them singletons. This chain links TRBV19 with TRBJ2-5; 15 bases align to TRBD2. This specimen was peripheral blood, taken in the third trimester of pregnancy. The TCR sequence derives from a female donor in good health, enrolled as a control in a pregnancy study. CDR3 region: CASRRGLAGGETQYF. The DNA of the CDR3 is TGTGCCAGTAGACGGGGACTAGCGGGAGGAGAGACCCAGTACTTC.